This T cell receptor beta chain derives from a study of blood T cell repertoires in COVID-19. Study-level background: In each case, the material was cDNA or gDNA derived from T cells, B-cell-depleted T cells, or PBMCs.

This table comes from immunoSEQ multiplex PCR, and its TCRdb copy is limited to in-frame clones, with some not included. The sample lists 50,000 or so clones; about 89% were seen once. This clone was observed a few times. CDR3 length equals 19 residues. V was pared by 1 base and J by 5 bases, with 17 bases of the junction left unmatched. The germline V gene encodes CDR1 SNHLY and CDR2 FYNNEI. Sequenced sample: peripheral blood. This receptor was identified in a human donor in a cohort sampled during active COVID-19. The rearrangement uses TRBV2 and TRBJ2-3; 8 bases align to TRBD2. CDR3 sequence reads: CASSEGGAGALMGLDTQYF. The CDR3 DNA follows: TGTGCCAGCAGTGAAGGGGGAGCGGGGGCCCTTATGGGATTAGATACGCAGTATTTT.